The 13 T cell receptor beta chains below come from one sample, sequenced in a study of T cells in Graves' hyperthyroidism and ophthalmopathy. The source material, RNA transcripts, was used to amplify TCR beta CDR3 regions. In the first-round RT-PCR of the TCR CDR3, the HTBI primer set was used. TCRdb analysed the multiplex PCR reads with MiXCR anew, one entry per CDR3 protein. The sample lists around 520,000 distinct CDR3 sequences, less than 15% occurring once. The sample consisted of blood. Receptors were obtained from a woman aged 40 to 50 with Graves' hyperthyroidism.

This clonotype occurred once. This chain joins TRBV7-9 and TRBJ2-1; 7 bases are a match to TRBD2. The CDR3 consists of 16 residues. CDR1 and CDR2 from the germline V gene are SEHNR and FQNEAQ (reference sequence). V shed 2 bases, J shed 5 bases, and the junction held 9 bases outside the gene matches. The CDR3, as DNA: TGTGCCAGCAGCTTACCCGGGACTAAGGGACACAATGAGCAGTTCTTC. Encoded protein: CASSLPGTKGHNEQFF.

This chain links TRBV7-9 with TRBJ2-2; D might be TRBD2 (5 bases). There are 12 residues in the CDR3. CDR1 SEHNR and CDR2 FQNEAQ come from the germline V gene (reference sequence). V lost 6 bases and J 7 bases, leaving 9 bases between the germline ends. The CDR3 loop reads CASRRENGELFF. In DNA form, the CDR3 reads TGTGCCAGCAGGAGGGAGAACGGGGAGCTGTTTTTT.

This clonotype was detected ten times or more. The chain employs TRBV2 and TRBJ2-1; D is unclear. This CDR3 comprises 13 residues. Looked up from germline, CDR1 is SNHLY and CDR2 is FYNNEI. Trimming shortened V by 3 bases and J by 3 bases, and 6 bases separated the two germline ends. CDR3 DNA: TGTGCCAGCAGTGAGGCAATCTACAATGAGCAGTTCTTC. It encodes CASSEAIYNEQFF.

This clonotype was recorded many times. The CDR3 DNA reads TGTGCCAGCAGCCCCGGACAGGGGGCGGAGACCCAGTACTTC. Its translation: CASSPGQGAETQYF. The rearrangement uses TRBV6-1 and TRBJ2-5, with 11 bases that match TRBD1. Looked up from germline, CDR1 is MNHNS and CDR2 is SASEGT. V lost 6 bases, J lost 5 bases, and 5 bases stayed unmatched. This CDR3 region has 14 residues.

This clonotype was counted many times. The genes are TRBV3-1 and TRBJ2-7; possibly TRBD2 for D (6 bases). Deletions cut 4 bases from V and 5 bases from J, with 15 bases between. Germline V CDR1 and CDR2: LGHDT, YNNKEL (reference sequence). The CDR3 runs 14 residues. CDR3 region: CASSLRLVSDEQYF. CDR3 DNA: TGTGCCAGCAGCCTCAGACTAGTATCGGACGAGCAGTACTTC.

There are a few counts of this clonotype. The chain joins TRBV6-1 to TRBJ2-5, with 9 bases identical to TRBD2. With V trimmed by 1 base and J by 4 bases, 4 bases remained unmatched. Germline V gives CDR1 MNHNS, CDR2 SASEGT. The CDR3 sequence is 15 residues long. Written as DNA, the CDR3 is TGTGCCAGCAGTGAAGGTTTAGCGGGAGCAGAGACCCAGTACTTC. This sequence encodes CASSEGLAGAETQYF.

This clonotype was observed at least ten times. The chain recombines TRBV3-1 with TRBJ2-2; D gene uncertain. The CDR3 is 17 residues long. V was pared by 1 base and J by 4 bases, with 16 bases between. Germline V gene sequence: CDR1 LGHDT, CDR2 YNNKEL (reference sequence). CDR3 sequence: CASSQAAARRVTGELFF. The CDR3, as DNA: TGTGCCAGCAGCCAAGCGGCGGCCCGTCGGGTCACCGGGGAGCTGTTTTTT.

A few counts support this clonotype. The chain combines TRBV6-1 with TRBJ1-2; unclear D gene. The CDR3 extends over 14 amino acids. Germline-derived CDR1 and CDR2 are MNHNS and SASEGT. V dropped 8 bases and J dropped 3 bases, with 16 bases sitting between them. As DNA, the CDR3 is TGTGCCAGCTACCGGCAAGGACGAGACTATGGCTACACCTTC. Translating it yields CASYRQGRDYGYTF.

Of note for this clonotype: This may be a read error, as it is one base from a much larger clone. The J gene is TRBJ1-1, the V gene TRBV28, with D perhaps matching TRBD1 (5 bases). From germline, CDR1 is MDHEN and CDR2 SYDVKM. The CDR3 loop spans 14 amino acids. DNA of the CDR3: TGTGCCGGCAGGACCGGGACGGAGAACACTGAAGCTTTCTTT. Amino acids: CAGRTGTENTEAFF. Together with reference TRBV28 and TRBJ1-1, the CDR3 gives the full variable domain: DVKVTQSSRYLVKRTGEKVFLECVQDMDHENMFWYRQDPGLGLRLIYFSYDVKMKEKGDIPEGYSVSREKKERFSLILESASTNQTSMYLCAGRTGTENTEAFFGQGTRLTVV.

This clonotype was picked up many times. The chain uses TRBV5-8 and TRBJ2-7; D gene unclear. V shed 4 bases and J shed 3 bases, with 5 bases lying between them. The CDR3 length is 11 residues. Germline V lookup: CDR1 SGHTS, CDR2 YDEGEE. CDR3: CASSGYYEQYF. The CDR3 DNA is TGTGCCAGCAGCGGGTACTACGAGCAGTACTTC. Full variable domain (missing parts from reference TRBV5-8 and TRBJ2-7): EAGVTQSPTHLIKTRGQQATLRCSPISGHTSVYWYQQALGLGLQFLLWYDEGEERNRGNFPPRFSGRQFPNYSSELNVNALELEDSALYLCASSGYYEQYFGPGTRLTVT.

This clonotype was observed many times. The chain carries TRBV6-1 and TRBJ1-4, with D tentatively TRBD1 (6 bases). V was pared by 5 bases and J by 8 bases, with 15 bases between. This CDR3 is 14 amino acids long. CDR1 MNHNS and CDR2 SASEGT come from the germline V gene. The CDR3 loop reads CASSYITGGEKLFF. In nucleotides, the CDR3 is TGTGCCAGCAGTTACATTACCGGGGGCGAAAAACTGTTTTTT.

This clonotype was seen repeatedly, ten times or more. The rearrangement links TRBV2 to TRBJ2-3; D is perhaps TRBD2 (6 bases). CDR3 length: 14 residues. CDR1 is SNHLY and CDR2 is FYNNEI in the germline V gene. Deletions cut 4 bases from V and 1 base from J, with 9 bases between. The CDR3 protein is CASSAQRGTDTQYF. The DNA for the CDR3 is TGTGCCAGCAGTGCGCAGCGGGGCACAGATACGCAGTATTTT.

A few counts support this clonotype. The chain is built from TRBV6-1 and TRBJ2-1; D might be TRBD1 (5 bases). There are 13 residues in the CDR3. Trimming cost V 8 bases and J 8 bases, with 16 bases left between them. Looked up from germline, CDR1 is MNHNS and CDR2 is SASEGT. The DNA for the CDR3 is TGTGCCAGCTGCAGGGTTTCTGGTCATGAGCAGTTCTTC. This encodes CASCRVSGHEQFF.